This T cell receptor (beta chain) was observed in a study of T cell responses to AZD1222 COVID-19 vaccine. General observations from the study: Nearly half of spike-specific TCRs reportedly target unmutated variant regions. Only after the peak T cell response were repertoires sampled. Clonal diversity was possibly underestimated, and white British individuals and females predominated among donors.

Comment on this clone: Its antigen is as yet unknown.

Generated by immunoSEQ multiplex PCR, the TCRdb table keeps only in-frame clones and is missing some. The top ten clones hold more than 1% of a sample with 150,000 to 200,000 clones, about 90% of them seen once. This receptor was taken from an adult who received the AZD1222 COVID-19 vaccine. Sequenced here: peripheral blood, sampled 28 days after the second AZD1222 dose.

The CDR3 region is CASSFGGGGTVYNEQFF. The CDR3 DNA reads as TGCGCCAGCAGCTTTGGTGGGGGTGGGACAGTATACAATGAGCAGTTCTTC. This chain connects TRBV5-1 to TRBJ2-1, with TRBD1 matching over 7 bases. Germline CDR1 is SGHRS and CDR2 is YFSETQ. The V segment lost 2 bases and the J segment 4 bases; nucleotides outside the gene matches: 12. The CDR3 sequence is 17 residues long.